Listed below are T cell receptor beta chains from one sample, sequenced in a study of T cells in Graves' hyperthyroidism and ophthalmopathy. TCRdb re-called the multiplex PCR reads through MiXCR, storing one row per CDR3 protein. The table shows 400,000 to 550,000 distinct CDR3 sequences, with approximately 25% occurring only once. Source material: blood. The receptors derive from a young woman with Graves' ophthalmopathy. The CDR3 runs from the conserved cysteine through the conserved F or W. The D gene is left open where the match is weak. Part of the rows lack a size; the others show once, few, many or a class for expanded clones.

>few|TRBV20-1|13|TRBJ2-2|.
TGCAGTGCTAAGCCAAGAGGTTCCGGGGAGCTGTTTTTT
CSAKPRGSGELFF
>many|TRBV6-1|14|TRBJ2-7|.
TGTGCCAGCAGTGATGCGGACAACTCCTACGAGCAGTACTTC
CASSDADNSYEQYF
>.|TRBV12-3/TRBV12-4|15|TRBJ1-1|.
TGTGCCAGCAGCCCCGCCGGCAAACTGAACACTGAAGCTTTCTTT
CASSPAGKLNTEAFF
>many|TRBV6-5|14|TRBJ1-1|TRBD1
TGTGCCAGCAGTTACACCCAACAGGGGACTGAAGCTTTCTTT
CASSYTQQGTEAFF
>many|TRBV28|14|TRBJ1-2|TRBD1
TGTGCCAGCAGACGACAGGGGGTGGTCTATGGCTACACCTTC
CASRRQGVVYGYTF
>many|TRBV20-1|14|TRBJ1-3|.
TGCAGTGCGACGACAGACGGCTCTGGAAACACCATATATTTT
CSATTDGSGNTIYF
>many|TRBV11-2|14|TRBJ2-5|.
TGTGCCAGCAGCTTCACCGACAGCCAAGAGACCCAGTACTTC
CASSFTDSQETQYF
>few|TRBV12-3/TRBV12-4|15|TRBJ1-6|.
TGTGCCAGCAGTTCAATCCCCCGGGGTAATTCACCCCTCCACTTT
CASSSIPRGNSPLHF
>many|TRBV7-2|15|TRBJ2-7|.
TGTGCCAGCAGCTTAGCCATCGGTACGGCCTACGAGCAGTACTTC
CASSLAIGTAYEQYF
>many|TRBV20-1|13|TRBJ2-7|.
TGCAGTGCTAGAGAGGCATGGAGCTACGAGCAGTACTTC
CSAREAWSYEQYF
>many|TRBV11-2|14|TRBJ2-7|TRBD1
TGTGCCAGCGGGAACAGGGGAGAGGGCTACGAGCAGTACTTC
CASGNRGEGYEQYF
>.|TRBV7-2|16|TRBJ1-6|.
TGTGCCAGCAGCTTAGTCTCACGGGGCGATAATTCACCCCTCCACTTT
CASSLVSRGDNSPLHF
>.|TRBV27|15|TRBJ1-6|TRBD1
TGTGCCAGCAGTTTAGATGCGACAGGGTATTCACCCCTCCACTTT
CASSLDATGYSPLHF
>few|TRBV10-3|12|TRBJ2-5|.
TGTGCCATCCAGGGGGAGGAAGAGACCCAGTACTTC
CAIQGEEETQYF
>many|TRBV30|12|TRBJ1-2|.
TGTGCCTGGAGTGTAACAGGCTATGGCTACACCTTC
CAWSVTGYGYTF
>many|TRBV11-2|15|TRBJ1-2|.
TGTGCCAGCAGCCCGAACATCCGGGACTTCTATGGCTACACCTTC
CASSPNIRDFYGYTF
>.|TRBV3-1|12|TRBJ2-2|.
TGTGCCAGCAGCCAAGTCTTTGGGGAGCTGTGTTTT
CASSQVFGELCF
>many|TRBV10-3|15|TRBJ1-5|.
TGTGCCATCAGTGAGGTCGAGGGGAGCAATCAGCCCCAGCATTTT
CAISEVEGSNQPQHF
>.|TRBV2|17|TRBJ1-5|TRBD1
TGTGCCAGCAGTGAAGGGATCAGGGGGGGATTCAATCAGCCCCAGCATTTT
CASSEGIRGGFNQPQHF
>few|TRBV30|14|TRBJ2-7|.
TGTGCCTGGAGGGGCTTCGGGAATTCCTACGAGCAGTACTTC
CAWRGFGNSYEQYF